The 32 T cell receptor beta chains listed next were all sequenced from one sample in a study of blood T cell repertoires in COVID-19. The method was immunoSEQ multiplex PCR; TCRdb's version includes in-frame clones alone and lacks a portion of them. The table lists roughly 340,000 clones, 89% of them singletons. Specimen: peripheral blood. These receptors all stem from a woman aged 25 to 39 with COVID-19, enrolled during active disease.

The genes are TRBV18 and TRBJ1-4; 7 positions match TRBD1. Per the germline V gene, CDR1 is KGHSH and CDR2 is LQKENI. J gave up 0 bases and V 5 bases, and 3 bases lay outside the gene matches. The CDR3 extends over 15 amino acids. CDR3 amino acids: CASSRQGPTNEKLFF. CDR3 nucleotide sequence: TGTGCCAGCTCAAGACAGGGTCCAACTAATGAAAAACTGTTTTTT.

Written as DNA, the CDR3 is TGTGCCTGGAGTACTACTAGCGGCAATGAGCAGTTCTTC. Translation: CAWSTTSGNEQFF. The genes are TRBV30 and TRBJ2-1, with 8 bases lining up with TRBD2. The CDR3 extends over 13 amino acids. CDR1 and CDR2 (germline): GTSNPN, SVGIG (reference sequence). Trimming cost V 2 bases and J 6 bases; bases outside gene matches: 3.

This clone has at least ten counts. The chain carries TRBV5-5 and TRBJ1-1, with 7 bases aligning to TRBD1. CDR3 length: 17 residues. V dropped 4 bases and J dropped 3; count of bases not matched to a gene: 15. Germline V gene lookup returns CDR1 SGHKS and CDR2 YYEKEE (reference sequence). The CDR3 DNA sequence: TGTGCCAGCAGCGTGACAGGACAGGCCAAATCGGACACTGAAGCTTTCTTT. It codes for CASSVTGQAKSDTEAFF.

The V gene is TRBV7-2, the J gene TRBJ2-5; tentative D call: TRBD1 (6 bases). The CDR3 runs 14 residues. V lost 1 base and J 4 bases, leaving 10 bases between the germline ends. CDR1 is SGHTA, CDR2 FQGNSA, per germline. The CDR3 DNA sequence: TGTGCCAGCAGCTTAGACAGGGTTACAGAGACCCAGTACTTC. Protein product: CASSLDRVTETQYF.

The V call is TRBV6-5, the J call TRBJ2-3; 12 bases match TRBD2. With 10 bases clipped from V and 13 bases from J, the junction kept 15 bases outside the gene matches. Germline CDR1 MNHEY, CDR2 SVGAGI. This CDR3 region has 14 residues. In nucleotides, the CDR3 is TGTGCCACGTCAAATCAGGCTAGCGGGGGGGCTGAGTATTTT. Translated, it gives CATSNQASGGAEYF.

This chain connects TRBV9 to TRBJ2-3; D is perhaps TRBD2 (5 bases). CDR3 length equals 15 residues. Germline lookup yields CDR1 SGDLS and CDR2 YYNGEE. V lost 0 bases, J lost 2 bases, and 10 bases lay in between. The CDR3 nucleotides read TGTGCCAGCAGCGTAGTAGAGGGATCCACAGATACGCAGTATTTT. It is translated as CASSVVEGSTDTQYF.

This clone was detected only once. The chain is built from TRBV10-3 and TRBJ1-2; D might be TRBD1 (5 bases). Germline V gene sequence: CDR1 ENHRY, CDR2 SYGVKD. V lost 1 base and J 1 base, leaving 10 bases between the germline ends. There are 15 residues in the CDR3. The CDR3 region is CAISELGGVNYGYTF. CDR3 coding DNA: TGTGCCATCAGTGAGTTGGGAGGGGTTAACTATGGCTACACCTTC.

In nucleotides, the CDR3 is TGTGCCAGCAGTGAACAGGGGGCTCTGGGCTACGAGCAGTACTTC. As protein: CASSEQGALGYEQYF. This rearrangement joins TRBV2 to TRBJ2-7; 8 positions agree with TRBD1. Germline V gives CDR1 SNHLY, CDR2 FYNNEI. There are 15 residues in the CDR3. The trim removed 2 bases at V and 3 bases at J, leaving 6 bases unmatched.

V and J are TRBV15 and TRBJ2-3, with 7 bases matching TRBD2. The CDR3 length is 14 residues. The trim removed 1 base at V and 4 bases at J, leaving 2 bases unmatched. The V gene's germline CDR1 is LNHNV and CDR2 YYDKDF (reference sequence). CDR3: CATSRGGSADTQYF. The CDR3 DNA sequence: TGTGCCACCAGCAGAGGCGGGAGCGCAGATACGCAGTATTTT.

This clone was recorded only once. The rearrangement links TRBV10-3 to TRBJ1-1; D gene unclear. The V gene's germline CDR1 is ENHRY and CDR2 SYGVKD. This CDR3 has 14 residues. Trimming took 5 bases from V and 2 from J, leaving 12 bases between them. The CDR3 DNA reads as TGTGCCATCAGTCCTGGGCCCGGAAACACTGAAGCTTTCTTT. It encodes CAISPGPGNTEAFF.

V and J are TRBV9 and TRBJ2-1; D call uncertain. The CDR3 extends over 13 amino acids. The ends were cut back, 3 bases at V and 0 bases at J, with 4 bases in the middle. CDR1 and CDR2 (germline): SGDLS, YYNGEE. CDR3 residues: CASSASSYNEQFF. The CDR3 DNA sequence: TGTGCCAGCAGCGCTAGCTCCTACAATGAGCAGTTCTTC.

The chain has TRBV3-1 (or the pseudogene TRBV3-2) and TRBJ2-7; D is unclear. V was shortened by 0 bases and J by 0 bases, with 21 bases between the two germline ends. This CDR3 contains 19 residues. Germline-derived CDR1 and CDR2 are LGHDT and YNNKEL (reference sequence). CDR3: CASSQDPIRHPPSSYEQYV. The CDR3 region has the DNA TGTGCCAGCAGCCAAGATCCGATCAGACACCCACCCAGCTCCTACGAGCAGTACGTC.

V is TRBV5-8 and J is TRBJ2-5; TRBD2 aligns across 9 bases. V shed 2 bases and J 5 bases; nucleotides not matched to a gene: 7. There are 15 residues in the CDR3. The germline V gene encodes CDR1 SGHTS and CDR2 YDEGEE. CDR3 sequence: CASSFRGLAGETQYF. Here the CDR3 DNA reads TGTGCCAGCAGCTTCCGGGGCCTAGCGGGGGAGACCCAGTACTTC.

This clone was seen only once. V gene TRBV6-5 combines with J gene TRBJ2-7; 8 nucleotides line up with TRBD2. The CDR3 has 14 amino acids. Trimming cost V 6 bases and J 7 bases; bases outside gene matches: 11. From germline, CDR1 is MNHEY and CDR2 SVGAGI. The CDR3 sequence: CASRRERESPEQYV. The DNA of the CDR3 is TGTGCCAGCAGAAGGGAGCGGGAGTCCCCTGAGCAGTACGTC.

The chain combines TRBV3-1 (or the pseudogene TRBV3-2) with TRBJ2-2; 8 bases align to TRBD2. The length of the CDR3 is 18 residues. With V trimmed by 0 bases and J by 4 bases, 10 bases remained unmatched. Germline-derived CDR1 and CDR2 are LGHDT and YNNKEL (reference sequence). This CDR3 is CASSQEAFGLAATGELFF. The CDR3 DNA reads TGTGCCAGCAGCCAAGAGGCCTTTGGACTAGCAGCCACCGGGGAGCTGTTTTTT.

This chain joins TRBV28 and TRBJ1-4; the match to TRBD1 covers 8 bases. The J segment lost 6 bases and the V segment lost 5 bases, leaving 5 bases of the junction unmatched. The CDR3 is 14 residues long. The germline V gene has CDR1 MDHEN and CDR2 SYDVKM. This CDR3 is CASSVTGVYEKLFF. The CDR3 coding sequence is TGTGCCAGCAGTGTGACAGGGGTCTATGAAAAACTGTTTTTT.

This clone was seen a single time. This chain uses TRBV7-2 with TRBJ2-1; perhaps TRBD2 as D (6 bases). Germline CDR1 reads SGHTA; CDR2 reads FQGNSA. Trimming removed 4 bases from V and 1 base from J, with 17 bases in between. The CDR3 sequence is 17 residues long. The CDR3 DNA sequence: TGTGCCAGCAGCTCCGCCGGCGGGGAGTTGTCCTACAATGAGCAGTTCTTC. Translated, it gives CASSSAGGELSYNEQFF.

The chain is built from TRBV5-1 and TRBJ2-7, with D possibly matching TRBD1 (5 bases). The CDR3 runs to 13 residues. V shed 4 bases and J shed 4 bases, with 12 bases lying between them. Germline V lookup: CDR1 SGHRS, CDR2 YFSETQ. The CDR3 reads CASSPTGPYEQYF. The CDR3 DNA reads TGCGCCAGCAGCCCAACAGGCCCGTACGAGCAGTACTTC.

The chain joins TRBV6-2 or TRBV6-3 to TRBJ2-3; 8 bases agree with TRBD2. This CDR3 has 16 residues. Looked up from germline, CDR1 is MNHEY and CDR2 is SVGEGT. J gave up 1 base and V 5 bases, and 8 bases lay outside the gene matches. CDR3 nucleotides: TGTGCCAGCAGTCCCCGTGGGCGGGGGGGCACAGATACGCAGTATTTT. It is translated as CASSPRGRGGTDTQYF.

The V and J genes are TRBV5-1 and TRBJ1-1; D remains ambiguous. Germline lookup yields CDR1 SGHRS and CDR2 YFSETQ. The V gene lost 3 bases and the J gene lost 0 bases, with 12 bases spanning the gap. The CDR3 consists of 15 residues. The DNA of the CDR3 is TGCGCCAGCAGCTCGCCACAGCAACTGAACACTGAAGCTTTCTTT. Protein product: CASSSPQQLNTEAFF.

This chain joins TRBV7-9 and TRBJ1-6, with 10 bases lining up with TRBD1. The trim removed 5 bases at V and 8 bases at J, leaving 6 bases unmatched. Germline-derived CDR1 and CDR2 are SEHNR and FQNEAQ (reference sequence). CDR3 length equals 15 residues. CDR3 coding DNA: TGTGCCAGCAGCGTCCGGGACAGGGGTCATTCACCCCTCCACTTT. It yields the protein CASSVRDRGHSPLHF.

The chain links TRBV11-3 to TRBJ2-3; the match to TRBD2 covers 12 bases. The CDR3 sequence is 19 residues long. The trim removed 4 bases at V and 3 bases at J, leaving 14 bases unmatched. Looked up from germline, CDR1 is SGHNT and CDR2 is YENEEA. The CDR3: CASSYGGTSGWAGTDTQYF. The CDR3 coding sequence is TGTGCCAGCAGCTACGGCGGGACTAGCGGGTGGGCTGGGACAGATACGCAGTATTTT.

This rearrangement joins TRBV19 to TRBJ1-5; no clear D gene. V was pared by 2 bases and J by 0 bases, with 8 bases between. The V gene's germline CDR1 is LNHDA and CDR2 SQIVND (reference sequence). This CDR3 has 15 amino acids. CDR3 in amino acids: CASSIWQNSNQPQHF. In DNA form, the CDR3 reads TGTGCCAGTAGTATATGGCAAAATAGCAATCAGCCCCAGCATTTT.

This chain connects TRBV24-1 to TRBJ1-1, with 8 positions matching TRBD1. V shed 4 bases, J shed 0 bases, and the junction held 3 bases outside the gene matches. This CDR3 comprises 15 residues. CDR1 is KGHDR and CDR2 is SFDVKD in the germline V gene. CDR3 bases: TGTGCCACCAGTGAAGGGACAGGTATGAACACTGAAGCTTTCTTT. This gives the protein CATSEGTGMNTEAFF.

This clone has more than one count but fewer than ten. The chain links TRBV5-5 to TRBJ2-2, with D possibly matching TRBD1 (7 bases). V lost 4 bases and J lost 7, with 20 bases in between. The CDR3 length is 16 residues. The germline gives CDR1 SGHKS, CDR2 YYEKEE (reference sequence). CDR3 coding DNA: TGTGCCAGCAGCCGCGATGCGAGGGGGCGGGACGGGGAGCTGTTTTTT. Amino acids: CASSRDARGRDGELFF. The variable domain in full, completed from reference TRBV5-5 and TRBJ2-2, reads DAGVTQSPTHLIKTRGQQVTLRCSPISGHKSVSWYQQVLGQGPQFIFQYYEKEERGRGNFPDRFSARQFPNYSSELNVNALLLGDSALYLCASSRDARGRDGELFFGEGSRLTVL.

This clone appeared once. The J gene is TRBJ1-1, the V gene TRBV5-8; perhaps TRBD1 as D (5 bases). The CDR3 is 12 amino acids. CDR1 is SGHTS and CDR2 is YDEGEE in the germline V gene. With 4 bases removed from V and 5 bases from J, the gap between germline ends came to 9 bases. The CDR3 bases are TGTGCCAGCAGCCAGAGACAGACTGAAGCTTTCTTT. This codes for CASSQRQTEAFF.

Details on this clone: Additional DNA sequences in this sample encode the identical CDR3. The genes are TRBV5-4 and TRBJ2-5; 12 nucleotides match TRBD2. Germline-derived CDR1 and CDR2 are SGHNT and YYREEE (reference sequence). The CDR3 totals 14 residues. The V gene end was trimmed by 5 bases and the J gene end by 5 bases; junction bases not matched to a gene: 4. CDR3: CASSLTSGGETQYF. CDR3 coding DNA: TGTGCCAGCAGTTTGACTAGCGGGGGCGAGACCCAGTACTTC.

The genes are TRBV4-1 and TRBJ2-7; D perhaps matches TRBD2 (6 bases). CDR1 is MGHRA and CDR2 is YSYEKL in the germline V gene. V was pared by 0 bases and J by 3 bases, with 9 bases between. The CDR3 has 14 residues. In DNA form, the CDR3 reads TGCGCCAGCAGCCAAGATCGGGGGATCTACGAGCAGTACTTC. Translation: CASSQDRGIYEQYF.

The chain employs TRBV3-1 (or the pseudogene TRBV3-2) and TRBJ1-6; D call uncertain. Trimming cost V 0 bases and J 7 bases, with 7 bases left between them. The germline V gene encodes CDR1 LGHDT and CDR2 YNNKEL (reference sequence). The CDR3 totals 14 residues. The CDR3 reads CASSQDTGNSPLHF. For the CDR3, the DNA is TGTGCCAGCAGCCAAGATACGGGGAATTCACCCCTCCACTTT.

A single count supports this clone. The chain couples TRBV29-1 to TRBJ2-1; 8 nucleotides line up with TRBD1. This CDR3 has 13 amino acids. Germline V lookup: CDR1 SQVTM, CDR2 ANQGSEA. Losses at the gene ends were 7 bases for V and 7 bases for J; bases not matched to a gene: 9. The CDR3 sequence is CSGRQGALNEQFF. CDR3 nucleotides: TGCAGCGGACGGCAGGGGGCTTTGAATGAGCAGTTCTTC.

This chain uses TRBV5-6 with TRBJ1-4, with a possible D match to TRBD1 (5 bases). Trimming left V 4 bases short and J 7 bases short, with 14 bases between. CDR1 and CDR2 from the germline V gene are SGHDT and YYEEEE. This CDR3 has 14 amino acids. Here the CDR3 DNA reads TGTGCCAGCAGCCCGGCGGGGCGAGGTGAAAAACTGTTTTTT. It encodes CASSPAGRGEKLFF.

CDR3 region: CASSSPDRGYEQYV. In DNA form, the CDR3 reads TGTGCCAGCAGTTCCCCAGACAGGGGGTACGAGCAGTACGTC. This chain connects TRBV11-3 to TRBJ2-7, with TRBD1 matching over 9 bases. The CDR3 covers 14 residues. Germline V gives CDR1 SGHNT, CDR2 YENEEA. Trimming at V came to 6 bases and at J to 4 bases, leaving 7 bases not matched to a gene.